The 25 T cell receptor beta chains presented below share a single source sample, sequenced in a study of radiation and T cells in renal cell carcinoma. TCRdb keeps only in-frame clones here, not all; method: immunoSEQ multiplex PCR. This sample has around 100,000 clones, with 75% to 85% found just once. Described time point: blood 4 weeks post-SBRT, at nephrectomy. Treatment denoted: 15 Gy SBRT to primary tumor, nephrectomy 4 weeks later. The specimen comprised blood, sampled from a patient whose treatment included radiotherapy and nephrectomy. Receptor source: a man aged 55 to 70 with renal cell carcinoma.

This clone was recorded a few times. V usage is TRBV20-1 and J usage is TRBJ1-5; no definite D call. With 5 bases removed from V and 8 bases from J, the gap between germline ends came to 7 bases. The CDR3 is 10 residues long. Germline V gene data show CDR1 as DFQATT and CDR2 as SNEGSKA (reference sequence). The CDR3 here is CSAGVEPQHF. The CDR3 nucleotides read TGCAGTGCTGGGGTAGAGCCCCAGCATTTT.

CDR3 protein: CASSSRQGGWTSFSRNNEQFF. CDR3 coding DNA: TGCGCCAGCAGCTCCCGACAGGGGGGCTGGACAAGCTTTTCGCGCAACAATGAGCAGTTCTTC. The chain has TRBV5-1 and TRBJ2-1; 9 nucleotides match TRBD1. Germline V gene lookup returns CDR1 SGHRS and CDR2 YFSETQ. CDR3 length: 21 residues. V lost 3 bases, J lost 5 bases, and 24 bases stayed unmatched. The variable domain in full, with the rest retrieved from reference TRBV5-1 and TRBJ2-1, is KAGVTQTPRYLIKTRGQQVTLSCSPISGHRSVSWYQQTPGQGLQFLFEYFSETQRNKGNFPGRFSGRQFSNSRSEMNVSTLELGDSALYLCASSSRQGGWTSFSRNNEQFFGPGTRLTVL.

The chain recombines TRBV11-1 with TRBJ2-5, with 7 nucleotides matching TRBD1. Germline CDR1 and CDR2: SGHAT and FQDESV (reference sequence). J lost 3 bases, V lost 5 bases, and 6 bases had no gene match. The CDR3 runs to 14 residues. Here the CDR3 reads CASSIDRVKETQYF. Here the CDR3 DNA reads TGTGCCAGCAGCATTGACAGGGTAAAAGAGACCCAGTACTTC.

The chain recombines TRBV5-6 with TRBJ2-1; D perhaps matches TRBD2 (5 bases). The ends were cut back, 0 bases at V and 2 bases at J, with 15 bases in the middle. This CDR3 spans 17 amino acids. Germline V gene sequence: CDR1 SGHDT, CDR2 YYEEEE. The CDR3 spells CASSLGPGIRPYNEQFF. The CDR3 coding sequence is TGTGCCAGCAGCTTGGGGCCCGGGATACGGCCCTACAATGAGCAGTTCTTC.

The chain is built from TRBV13 and TRBJ1-2; 8 nucleotides align to TRBD1. The CDR3 totals 15 residues. V lost 0 bases, J lost 0 bases, and 0 bases stayed unmatched. The V gene's germline CDR1 is PRHDT and CDR2 FYEKMQ (reference sequence). CDR3 sequence: CASSLGQGANYGYTF. The DNA of the CDR3 is TGTGCCAGCAGCTTAGGACAGGGGGCTAACTATGGCTACACCTTC.

The chain combines TRBV2 with TRBJ2-7, with D possibly called TRBD1 or TRBD2 (5 bases each). The length of the CDR3 is 13 residues. Germline V CDR1 and CDR2: SNHLY, FYNNEI. Trimming shortened V by 11 bases and J by 0 bases, and 14 bases separated the two germline ends. CDR3 sequence reads: CAEGEPSSYEQYF. The CDR3 DNA reads TGTGCCGAAGGGGAGCCCAGCTCCTACGAGCAGTACTTC. Looking up the rest from reference TRBV2 and TRBJ2-7 gives the full variable domain: EPEVTQTPSHQVTQMGQEVILRCVPISNHLYFYWYRQILGQKVEFLVSFYNNEISEKSEIFDDQFSVERPDGSNFTLKIRSTKLEDSAMYFCAEGEPSSYEQYFGPGTRLTVT.

The CDR3 DNA reads as TGTGCCAGCTCACTAACAACCGGGACAGGGAGAAGGGCCCAGTACTTC. Amino acid sequence: CASSLTTGTGRRAQYF. The chain recombines TRBV18 with TRBJ2-5; 9 bases agree with TRBD1. Germline-derived CDR1 and CDR2 are KGHSH and LQKENI. The CDR3 spans 16 residues. V was clipped by 4 bases and J by 9 bases; unmatched bases: 15.

The chain uses TRBV10-1 and TRBJ2-2; a weak D match, TRBD2 (5 bases). The CDR3 is made up of 14 amino acids. V was trimmed by 6 bases and J by 1 base, leaving 9 bases between them. Germline lookup yields CDR1 WNHNN and CDR2 SYGVQD (reference sequence). CDR3 DNA sequence: TGCGCCAGCAGGAACGGGGTGAACACCGGGGAGCTGTTTTTT. This sequence encodes CASRNGVNTGELFF.

The chain recombines TRBV4-3 with TRBJ2-5; no firm D call. The CDR3 is made up of 13 amino acids. V was pared by 0 bases and J by 4 bases, with 6 bases between. Germline V gives CDR1 LGHNA, CDR2 YSLEER. CDR3 coding DNA: TGCGCCAGCAGCCAAGAACTAAGAGAGACCCAGTACTTC. Amino acid sequence: CASSQELRETQYF.

This sequence joins TRBV11-1 and TRBJ2-3, with D perhaps matching TRBD1 or TRBD2 (5 bases each). Per the germline V gene, CDR1 is SGHAT and CDR2 is FQDESV (reference sequence). Deletions cut 0 bases from V and 5 bases from J, with 15 bases between. This CDR3 region has 16 residues. In DNA form, the CDR3 reads TGTGCCAGCAGCTTAGCAGGGACCGCGTATGGAGATACGCAGTATTTT. Encoded protein: CASSLAGTAYGDTQYF.

J is TRBJ2-5 and V is TRBV19; 7 nucleotides line up with TRBD2. This CDR3 is built from 15 residues. Germline CDR1 LNHDA, CDR2 SQIVND (reference sequence). V was clipped by 7 bases and J by 2 bases; unmatched bases: 10. The CDR3 here is CASKRGVGGQETQYF. The CDR3 nucleotides are TGTGCCAGTAAGCGCGGGGTGGGAGGGCAAGAGACCCAGTACTTC. Filled out from reference TRBV19 and TRBJ2-5, the complete variable domain reads DGGITQSPKYLFRKEGQNVTLSCEQNLNHDAMYWYRQDPGQGLRLIYYSQIVNDFQKGDIAEGYSVSREKKESFPLTVTSAQKNPTAFYLCASKRGVGGQETQYFGPGTRLLVL.

This chain uses TRBV7-2 with TRBJ2-1, with D unclear. V lost 1 base and J lost 9, with 4 bases in between. CDR1 is SGHTA and CDR2 is FQGNSA in the germline V gene. There are 11 residues in the CDR3. CDR3 DNA: TGTGCCAGCAGCTTAGGTTTTGAGCAGTTCTTC. Its protein is CASSLGFEQFF. Full variable domain (outside the CDR3, taken from reference TRBV7-2 and TRBJ2-1): GAGVSQSPSNKVTEKGKDVELRCDPISGHTALYWYRQSLGQGLEFLIYFQGNSAPDKSGLPSDRFSAERTGGSVSTLTIQRTQQEDSAVYLCASSLGFEQFFGPGTRLTVL.

The chain couples TRBV27 to TRBJ2-7, with 8 nucleotides matching TRBD2. Germline CDR1 reads MNHEY; CDR2 reads SMNVEV (reference sequence). The CDR3 runs 16 residues. J lost 4 bases, V lost 1 base, and 9 bases had no gene match. The DNA for the CDR3 is TGTGCCAGCAGTTTATACGGGGGGGGGCAAGCGTACGAGCAGTACTTC. Its protein product is CASSLYGGGQAYEQYF.

The V and J genes are TRBV4-3 and TRBJ2-7, with TRBD1 as a possible D gene (6 bases). Trimming took off 0 bases at V and 2 bases at J, with 14 bases between the two ends. Germline V CDR1 and CDR2: LGHNA, YSLEER. CDR3 length: 16 amino acids. The CDR3 nucleotides read TGCGCCAGCAGCCAAGATTATACAGGGTCCCCCTACGAGCAGTACTTC. It specifies CASSQDYTGSPYEQYF.

This rearrangement joins TRBV14 to TRBJ1-4; TRBD1 is a possible D gene (6 bases). With 3 bases removed from V and 11 bases from J, the gap between germline ends came to 10 bases. The CDR3 length is 12 residues. Germline CDR1 SGHDN, CDR2 FVKESK. The CDR3 nucleotides are TGTGCCAGCAGCCACTGGAGGGGGAAACTGTTTTTT. Its translation is CASSHWRGKLFF.

This sequence joins TRBV7-9 and TRBJ1-5, with D uncertain. Germline V gene data show CDR1 as SEHNR and CDR2 as FQNEAQ (reference sequence). This CDR3 comprises 12 residues. The germline V and J ends were trimmed by 6 bases and 5 bases, with 8 bases remaining between them. CDR3 protein: CASSYMDQPQHF. CDR3 nucleotide sequence: TGTGCCAGCAGTTACATGGATCAGCCCCAGCATTTT.

This clone occurred a few times. The sample carries other DNA sequences with the same CDR3. The V and J genes are TRBV7-9 and TRBJ1-1; D gene ambiguous. Germline V gene lookup returns CDR1 SEHNR and CDR2 FQNEAQ (reference sequence). The V end was cut by 5 bases, the J end by 5 bases, with 9 bases between. The CDR3 sequence is 12 residues long. For the CDR3, the DNA is TGTGCCAGCAGCCCCTTAGGGACTGAAGCTTTCTTT. This translates into CASSPLGTEAFF.

This clone was seen a single time. The V gene is TRBV4-1, the J gene TRBJ2-5; 11 bases line up with TRBD2. Germline CDR1 MGHRA, CDR2 YSYEKL. Trimming cost V 0 bases and J 2 bases; bases outside gene matches: 5. The CDR3 has 17 residues. In nucleotides, the CDR3 is TGCGCCAGCAGCCAAGATCAGGGACTAGCGGCACAAGAGACCCAGTACTTC. Its translation: CASSQDQGLAAQETQYF.

This clone appeared a single time. The V and J genes are TRBV28 and TRBJ1-1; no firm D call. The CDR3 has 15 amino acids. The germline gives CDR1 MDHEN, CDR2 SYDVKM. The V and J ends lost 8 bases and 1 base respectively, with 17 bases between them. CDR3 protein: CASYSGRQPNTEAFF. In DNA, the CDR3 is TGTGCCAGCTATTCCGGGAGACAACCGAACACTGAAGCTTTCTTT.

The chain carries TRBV28 and TRBJ2-2; no reliable D call. With 3 bases removed from V and 4 bases from J, the gap between germline ends came to 6 bases. The CDR3 covers 13 residues. CDR1 and CDR2 (germline): MDHEN, SYDVKM. CDR3 sequence (DNA): TGTGCCAGCAGTTTTCCAGCCACCGGGGAGCTGTTTTTT. It codes for CASSFPATGELFF.

The chain links TRBV18 to TRBJ1-5, with 7 bases lining up with TRBD1. This CDR3 comprises 16 residues. CDR1 is KGHSH, CDR2 LQKENI, per germline. J was trimmed by 2 bases and V by 6 bases; bases with no gene match: 10. CDR3 loop: CASSPTGRGGNQPQHF. CDR3 nucleotides: TGTGCCAGCTCGCCGACAGGGAGAGGGGGCAATCAGCCCCAGCATTTT.

The V and J genes are TRBV30 and TRBJ1-2; no firm D call. Germline V CDR1 and CDR2: GTSNPN, SVGIG (reference sequence). Trimming cost V 1 base and J 8 bases, with 11 bases left between them. This CDR3 has 12 residues. The chain's CDR3 is CAWSASPGGYTF. The CDR3 nucleotides are TGTGCCTGGAGTGCTTCTCCAGGAGGCTACACCTTC.

The V call is TRBV7-9, the J call TRBJ2-2; TRBD1 matches at 8 bases. V was clipped by 4 bases and J by 6 bases; unmatched bases: 10. CDR3 length: 16 residues. Germline V gene data show CDR1 as SEHNR and CDR2 as FQNEAQ (reference sequence). The CDR3 DNA reads as TGTGCCAGCAGCTCCCGTCTGACAGGGGAGGCCGGGGAGCTGTTTTTT. It encodes CASSSRLTGEAGELFF.

The chain carries TRBV27 and TRBJ2-2, with D perhaps assigned TRBD1 or TRBD2 (6 bases each). Germline assignment: CDR1 MNHEY and CDR2 SMNVEV (reference sequence). The V end lost 5 bases, the J end lost 4 bases, and 14 bases lay between the germline ends. CDR3 length: 15 residues. The CDR3 DNA is TGTGCCAGCAGTCCCCGACTAGGGGGCACCGGGGAGCTGTTTTTT. It specifies CASSPRLGGTGELFF.

The V gene is TRBV7-8, the J gene TRBJ2-1; D call uncertain. The V and J ends lost 2 bases and 1 base respectively, with 9 bases between them. This CDR3 region has 15 residues. The germline V gene has CDR1 SGHVS and CDR2 FQNEAQ. CDR3 sequence (DNA): TGTGCCAGCAGCTTATCGGAGCGATCCTACAATGAGCAGTTCTTC. This codes for CASSLSERSYNEQFF.